The following is a TCR beta chain sequence with its context. The antigen is unknown. The source of the sample is a study of cytomegalovirus exposure and HLA in healthy donors. Whole-study findings and limits: An observed cluster of highly shared sequence variants was recorded as a likely sequencing artifact. Among TCR beta chains, those listed as cytomegalovirus-associated numbered over 150. Previously analyzed data showed that most TCR beta V segments were productive at a frequency of about 90% or about 30%.

The V and J ends lost 0 bases and 0 bases respectively, with 12 bases between them. This CDR3 has 17 residues. The germline gives CDR1 SGHDN, CDR2 FVKESK. The primer mix had 60 Vbeta and 13 Jbeta primers. Authors' analysis steps: It was a later analysis that counted approximately 81 million unique TCR beta chains, of which 9.5 million to 14 million were shared. Sequencing used immunoSEQ multiplex PCR; TCRdb keeps in-frame clones, though not all of them. The DNA gave D and trimming, while V, J and clone size come from that table. The profile covers approximately 220,000 clones, with 82% appearing a single time and roughly 5.5% taken by the ten largest.

The chain has TRBV14 and TRBJ2-1; D is unresolved. The sequencing sample was made of PBMCs. The source is a man aged 40-50 years in good health and CMV-seropositive. The CDR3 sequence is CASSQDRHRSSYNEQFF. The CDR3 DNA is TGTGCCAGCAGCCAAGATCGGCATCGGAGCTCCTACAATGAGCAGTTCTTC.